Shown below are 14 T cell receptor beta chains from a single sample sequenced in a study of beta chain features in type 1 diabetes. Of the isolated RNA, all was reverse transcribed, and so the sequenced material was expressed TCRB transcripts. TCRdb's copy holds only in-frame clones and misses some; the assay was immunoSEQ multiplex PCR. The top ten clones hold roughly 0.046% of a sample with more than 350,000 clones, about an eighth of them seen once. The sequenced material came from naive CD4+ T cells from blood. These receptors were obtained from a woman in her late teens or twenties in good health.

This clone was found a few times. This chain joins TRBV18 and TRBJ2-3; 12 nucleotides match TRBD2. Trimming took 3 bases from V and 0 from J; bases not matched to a gene: 7. The length of the CDR3 is 18 residues. The V gene's germline CDR1 is KGHSH and CDR2 LQKENI. CDR3: CASSPFGLAGTSTDTQYF. The CDR3 nucleotides read TGTGCCAGCTCACCGTTTGGACTAGCGGGGACTAGCACAGATACGCAGTATTTT.

The rearrangement uses TRBV5-1 and TRBJ2-5, with 9 bases matching TRBD1. Germline V gene lookup returns CDR1 SGHRS and CDR2 YFSETQ. There are 15 residues in the CDR3. V gave up 1 base and J gave up 6 bases; unmatched junction bases: 7. Written as DNA, the CDR3 is TGCGCCAGCAGCTTGACCACAGGGGGCGGACAGACCCAGTACTTC. It yields the protein CASSLTTGGGQTQYF. Together with reference TRBV5-1 and TRBJ2-5, the CDR3 gives the full variable domain: KAGVTQTPRYLIKTRGQQVTLSCSPISGHRSVSWYQQTPGQGLQFLFEYFSETQRNKGNFPGRFSGRQFSNSRSEMNVSTLELGDSALYLCASSLTTGGGQTQYFGPGTRLLVL.

The V gene is TRBV29-1, the J gene TRBJ1-2; TRBD1 might be the D (5 bases). The length of the CDR3 is 12 residues. Between the trimmed V and J ends, which lost 4 bases and 2 bases, there was a span of 8 bases. CDR1 is SQVTM and CDR2 is ANQGSEA in the germline V gene. The CDR3 region is CSVVGGNYGYTF. CDR3 nucleotides: TGCAGCGTTGTGGGGGGAAACTATGGCTACACCTTC.

The chain joins TRBV9 to TRBJ1-1; D is undetermined. This CDR3 comprises 14 residues. The V end was cut by 0 bases, the J end by 2 bases, with 8 bases between. CDR1 is SGDLS and CDR2 is YYNGEE in the germline V gene. Written as DNA, the CDR3 is TGTGCCAGCAGCGTAGATTCCAGTAACACTGAAGCTTTCTTT. Translated: CASSVDSSNTEAFF.

This sequence joins TRBV7-9 and TRBJ2-1, with 7 bases fitting TRBD2. CDR3 length: 17 residues. The V gene's germline CDR1 is SEHNR and CDR2 FQNEAQ (reference sequence). V lost 5 bases, J lost 3 bases, and 13 bases stayed unmatched. CDR3 in amino acids: CASSPTTAERGYNEQFF. In DNA, the CDR3 is TGTGCCAGCAGCCCGACGACGGCTGAGCGGGGCTACAATGAGCAGTTCTTC.

This clone was recorded at least ten times. The chain couples TRBV29-1 to TRBJ2-7, with D tentatively TRBD1 or TRBD2 (6 bases each). The CDR3 is made up of 11 amino acids. The V end was cut by 7 bases, the J end by 3 bases, with 10 bases between. From germline, CDR1 is SQVTM and CDR2 ANQGSEA. CDR3 residues: CSGGTLYEQYV. CDR3 DNA sequence: TGCAGCGGCGGGACACTCTACGAGCAGTACGTC.

This chain connects TRBV9 to TRBJ2-3; 11 bases match TRBD2. J gave up 4 bases and V 2 bases, and 0 bases lay outside the gene matches. Germline V CDR1 and CDR2: SGDLS, YYNGEE. There are 14 residues in the CDR3. The CDR3 DNA is TGTGCCAGCAGCGTGACTAGCGGGGCAGATACGCAGTATTTT. Its protein product is CASSVTSGADTQYF.

This clone has just a few counts. This chain joins TRBV2 and TRBJ2-3; 7 nucleotides match TRBD1. V lost 7 bases to trimming and J lost 10 bases; unmatched junction nucleotides: 11. Germline V gives CDR1 SNHLY, CDR2 FYNNEI. The CDR3 covers 13 residues. The CDR3 region has the DNA TGTGCCAGCACGACAGGGACAGACGGTCCGCAGTATTTT. This codes for CASTTGTDGPQYF.

The gene calls are TRBV15 and TRBJ2-3; D gene unclear. Trimming cost V 1 base and J 3 bases, with 11 bases left between them. The germline V gene has CDR1 LNHNV and CDR2 YYDKDF (reference sequence). The CDR3 length is 15 residues. CDR3: CATSRVIRNTDTQYF. CDR3 nucleotides: TGTGCCACCAGCAGAGTAATCCGCAATACAGATACGCAGTATTTT.

This rearrangement joins TRBV7-8 to TRBJ1-4; possibly TRBD1 for D (5 bases). Between the trimmed V and J ends, which lost 5 bases and 5 bases, there was a span of 12 bases. The germline V gene has CDR1 SGHVS and CDR2 FQNEAQ. The CDR3 spans 14 residues. DNA of the CDR3: TGTGCCAGCAGCCGGAGACAGCTAAATGAAAAACTGTTTTTT. It yields the protein CASSRRQLNEKLFF.

The chain couples TRBV7-2 to TRBJ1-2; D uncertain. Germline V CDR1 and CDR2: SGHTA, FQGNSA. The CDR3 length is 14 residues. The germline V and J ends were trimmed by 0 bases and 2 bases, with 7 bases remaining between them. CDR3 sequence: CASSLAGANYGYTF. The CDR3 DNA reads as TGTGCCAGCAGCTTAGCAGGAGCAAACTATGGCTACACCTTC.

V gene TRBV5-1 combines with J gene TRBJ1-2; D gene ambiguous. Germline assignment: CDR1 SGHRS and CDR2 YFSETQ. V gave up 3 bases and J gave up 0 bases, with 12 bases separating them. CDR3 length: 15 amino acids. The CDR3 protein is CASSSWTNSNYGYTF. As DNA, the CDR3 is TGCGCCAGCAGCTCTTGGACCAACTCTAACTATGGCTACACCTTC.

The V call is TRBV19, the J call TRBJ2-7; TRBD2 matches at 8 bases. Trimming took 7 bases from V and 5 from J; bases not matched to a gene: 7. The CDR3 has 13 amino acids. CDR1 is LNHDA, CDR2 SQIVND, per germline (reference sequence). CDR3 coding DNA: TGTGCCAGTAAAGAAGCGGGAGTCCACGAGCAGTACTTC. Its translation: CASKEAGVHEQYF. Combining the CDR3 with reference TRBV19 and TRBJ2-7 gives the whole variable domain DGGITQSPKYLFRKEGQNVTLSCEQNLNHDAMYWYRQDPGQGLRLIYYSQIVNDFQKGDIAEGYSVSREKKESFPLTVTSAQKNPTAFYLCASKEAGVHEQYFGPGTRLTVT.

V and J are TRBV25-1 and TRBJ1-4; a weak D match, TRBD1 (6 bases). The CDR3 has 13 amino acids. V was clipped by 5 bases and J by 8 bases, with 12 bases between them. The germline CDR1 and CDR2 sequences are MGHDK and SYGVNS. The CDR3 loop reads CASSRPGVEKLFF. The CDR3 bases are TGTGCCAGCAGTCGGCCAGGGGTAGAAAAACTGTTTTTT. Combining the CDR3 with reference TRBV25-1 and TRBJ1-4 gives the whole variable domain EADIYQTPRYLVIGTGKKITLECSQTMGHDKMYWYQQDPGMELHLIHYSYGVNSTEKGDLSSESTVSRIRTEHFPLTLESARPSHTSQYLCASSRPGVEKLFFGSGTQLSVL.